These 24 T cell receptor beta chains share one sample of origin, sequenced in a study of control samples from healthy donors and cancer patients. TCRdb's table, derived via immunoSEQ multiplex PCR, lists solely in-frame clones and lacks some. Of approximately 110,000 clones in the sample, about 89% are singletons; the top ten hold 15% to 20%. Sequencing input: blood. The receptors shown here come from a woman aged 45-59 years in good health.

The chain carries TRBV5-5 and TRBJ1-2, with D possibly being TRBD1 (6 bases). Germline CDR1 reads SGHKS; CDR2 reads YYEKEE (reference sequence). V lost 3 bases and J lost 8, with 23 bases in between. This CDR3 is built from 16 residues. Written as DNA, the CDR3 is TGTGCCAGCAGCTCCAGGCCGGGACGGAGAACAGGGGGCTACACCTTC. This encodes CASSSRPGRRTGGYTF. Supplemented by reference TRBV5-5 and TRBJ1-2, the full variable domain reads DAGVTQSPTHLIKTRGQQVTLRCSPISGHKSVSWYQQVLGQGPQFIFQYYEKEERGRGNFPDRFSARQFPNYSSELNVNALLLGDSALYLCASSSRPGRRTGGYTFGSGTRLTVV.

The chain recombines TRBV4-3 with TRBJ1-5, with D perhaps matching TRBD1 (6 bases). Deletions cut 1 base from V and 3 bases from J, with 10 bases between. Germline V gene data show CDR1 as LGHNA and CDR2 as YSLEER. The CDR3 has 15 residues. CDR3 DNA: TGCGCCAGCAGCCAAGGACAGGAGCTCAATCAGCCCCAGCATTTT. The encoded protein is CASSQGQELNQPQHF.

This chain joins TRBV2 and TRBJ1-1; D call uncertain. The length of the CDR3 is 14 residues. Trimming cost V 3 bases and J 3 bases, with 11 bases left between them. Per the germline V gene, CDR1 is SNHLY and CDR2 is FYNNEI. Here the CDR3 reads CASSEVGSDTEAFF. The CDR3 DNA is TGTGCCAGCAGTGAGGTGGGGTCGGACACTGAAGCTTTCTTT.

This rearrangement joins TRBV27 to TRBJ1-1; no reliable D call. The CDR3 totals 15 residues. Germline V CDR1 and CDR2: MNHEY, SMNVEV (reference sequence). V was pared by 10 bases and J by 5 bases, with 23 bases between. The DNA for the CDR3 is TGTGCCAAGACCGTAGTGGGTTTCGTCCGGACTGAAGCTTTCTTT. Amino acid sequence: CAKTVVGFVRTEAFF.

This clone came up once. This chain connects TRBV18 to TRBJ2-7, with TRBD2 identical over 8 bases. This CDR3 is built from 14 residues. Per the germline V gene, CDR1 is KGHSH and CDR2 is LQKENI. V shed 3 bases and J 1 base; nucleotides not matched to a gene: 2. The CDR3 DNA reads TGTGCCAGCTCACCCGGGGGGGGGTCCTACGAGCAGTACTTC. This translates into CASSPGGGSYEQYF.

This sequence joins TRBV11-2 and TRBJ2-5; 9 nucleotides agree with TRBD1. The CDR3 covers 17 residues. In germline, CDR1 is SGHAT, CDR2 FQNNGV. J was trimmed by 1 base and V by 2 bases; bases with no gene match: 8. The CDR3 coding sequence is TGTGCCAGCAGCTTACCCACCGGGACAGGGTTCCAAGAGACCCAGTACTTC. Its translation: CASSLPTGTGFQETQYF. Looking up the rest from reference TRBV11-2 and TRBJ2-5 gives the full variable domain: EAGVAQSPRYKIIEKRQSVAFWCNPISGHATLYWYQQILGQGPKLLIQFQNNGVVDDSQLPKDRFSAERLKGVDSTLKIQPAKLEDSAVYLCASSLPTGTGFQETQYFGPGTRLLVL.

This chain connects TRBV18 to TRBJ2-1; 16 bases are a match to TRBD2. The trim removed 0 bases at V and 2 bases at J, leaving 4 bases unmatched. The germline V gene encodes CDR1 KGHSH and CDR2 LQKENI. The CDR3 loop spans 19 amino acids. CDR3 DNA: TGTGCCAGCTCACCACCGGGACTAGCGGGAGGGGGGACCTACAATGAGCAGTTCTTC. Amino acids: CASSPPGLAGGGTYNEQFF.

Here the CDR3 DNA reads TGTGCCAGCAGTTTAAGGGGTTGGGGAAACACCATATATTTT. This encodes CASSLRGWGNTIYF. J is TRBJ1-3 and V is TRBV27; D might be TRBD1 (5 bases). Germline V gene lookup returns CDR1 MNHEY and CDR2 SMNVEV (reference sequence). The CDR3 spans 14 residues. The germline V and J ends were trimmed by 2 bases and 4 bases, with 9 bases remaining between them.

This chain uses TRBV7-9 with TRBJ1-2, with D possibly matching TRBD1 (5 bases). This CDR3 is 14 amino acids long. Germline V lookup: CDR1 SEHNR, CDR2 FQNEAQ (reference sequence). The ends were cut back, 5 bases at V and 8 bases at J, with 18 bases in the middle. The CDR3 region is CASSPDSVLRGYTF. The CDR3, as DNA: TGTGCCAGCAGCCCAGACAGTGTTCTTCGGGGCTACACCTTC.

This clone has only one observation. The rearrangement uses TRBV19 and TRBJ1-1; D is undetermined. CDR1 and CDR2 (germline): LNHDA, SQIVND (reference sequence). V lost 5 bases and J 0 bases, leaving 7 bases between the germline ends. The CDR3 sequence is 13 residues long. The DNA of the CDR3 is TGTGCCAGTAGTTGGGCAGTGAACACTGAAGCTTTCTTT. It translates to CASSWAVNTEAFF.

This sequence joins TRBV6-2 or TRBV6-3 and TRBJ1-2, with D perhaps matching TRBD1 (5 bases). The ends were cut back, 6 bases at V and 8 bases at J, with 10 bases in the middle. The CDR3 extends over 11 amino acids. Germline V CDR1 and CDR2: MNHEY, SVGEGT. DNA for the CDR3: TGTGCCAGCAGCGGGACTAGCGGCTACACCTTC. Its translation is CASSGTSGYTF.

V usage is TRBV4-3 and J usage is TRBJ2-2; D uncertain. CDR1 and CDR2 (germline): LGHNA, YSLEER. The CDR3 totals 18 residues. The ends were cut back, 0 bases at V and 2 bases at J, with 16 bases in the middle. The chain's CDR3 is CASSQDHRAELNTGELFF. In nucleotides, the CDR3 is TGCGCCAGCAGCCAAGATCATCGAGCCGAGCTCAACACCGGGGAGCTGTTTTTT.

The CDR3 region has the DNA TGTGCCAGCAGCTTAGAGCGGGTACGGGCCGGGGAGCTGTTTTTT. Translating it yields CASSLERVRAGELFF. The chain links TRBV7-8 to TRBJ2-2, with a weak D call TRBD2 (6 bases). In germline, CDR1 is SGHVS, CDR2 FQNEAQ. With 1 base removed from V and 6 bases from J, the gap between germline ends came to 12 bases. The CDR3 length is 15 residues.

V is TRBV13 and J is TRBJ1-1, with TRBD1 matching over 7 bases. This CDR3 is 15 amino acids long. After removal of 3 bases from V and 0 bases from J, the junction contained 4 bases not matched to a gene. The germline V gene has CDR1 PRHDT and CDR2 FYEKMQ (reference sequence). CDR3 in amino acids: CASSFTGVLNTEAFF. The CDR3 nucleotides are TGTGCCAGCAGCTTTACAGGGGTCCTGAACACTGAAGCTTTCTTT.

This chain joins TRBV7-7 and TRBJ2-2; the match to TRBD2 covers 13 bases. This CDR3 has 16 residues. V lost 3 bases to trimming and J lost 7 bases; unmatched junction nucleotides: 5. Germline CDR1 reads SSHAT; CDR2 reads FNYEAQ (reference sequence). In nucleotides, the CDR3 is TGTGCCAGCAGCTTCGGACTAGCGGGAGCGATCGGGGAGCTGTTTTTT. It encodes CASSFGLAGAIGELFF.

This clone was seen a handful of times. This chain uses TRBV6-6 with TRBJ1-5, with TRBD1 matching over 8 bases. Germline-derived CDR1 and CDR2 are MNHNY and SVGAGI (reference sequence). The CDR3 is 16 amino acids. Unmatched junction bases numbered 14, after V lost 6 bases and J lost 7 bases. CDR3 sequence: CASSHIPDRGGQPQHF. The CDR3 coding sequence is TGTGCCAGCAGCCACATACCAGACAGGGGAGGACAGCCCCAGCATTTT.

The chain carries TRBV6-5 and TRBJ2-3, with D perhaps given as TRBD1 or TRBD2 (5 bases each). V was pared by 0 bases and J by 3 bases, with 13 bases between. CDR1 MNHEY and CDR2 SVGAGI come from the germline V gene. CDR3 length: 16 residues. The CDR3 region has the DNA TGTGCCAGCAGTTACTCTTGGGGGACCATTACAGATACGCAGTATTTT. Its protein product is CASSYSWGTITDTQYF.

The rearrangement joins TRBV18 to TRBJ2-3; D is perhaps TRBD1 (5 bases). The V end was cut by 3 bases, the J end by 6 bases, with 7 bases between. Germline CDR1 and CDR2: KGHSH and LQKENI. The CDR3 has 12 residues. The CDR3 bases are TGTGCCAGCTCACCGAAGGGGGATACGCAGTATTTT. Protein product: CASSPKGDTQYF. Full variable domain (remainder filled in from reference TRBV18 and TRBJ2-3): NAGVMQNPRHLVRRRGQEARLRCSPMKGHSHVYWYRQLPEEGLKFMVYLQKENIIDESGMPKERFSAEFPKEGPSILRIQQVVRGDSAAYFCASSPKGDTQYFGPGTRLTVL.

The chain has TRBV18 and TRBJ1-4; D might be TRBD1 (6 bases). CDR1 KGHSH and CDR2 LQKENI come from the germline V gene. V was trimmed by 2 bases and J by 7 bases, leaving 14 bases between them. The CDR3 totals 15 residues. CDR3 bases: TGTGCCAGCTCACCAATGCCAGGGGATATTGAAAAACTGTTTTTT. Translation: CASSPMPGDIEKLFF.

The chain couples TRBV11-2 to TRBJ2-1; D not resolved. The germline V gene encodes CDR1 SGHAT and CDR2 FQNNGV. Trimming pared 7 bases from V and 8 bases from J, leaving 21 bases between. CDR3 length: 15 amino acids. The CDR3 is CASTLGVSRRDEQFF. The CDR3 DNA sequence: TGTGCCAGCACACTTGGGGTATCCCGTAGGGATGAGCAGTTCTTC.

The chain joins TRBV15 to TRBJ2-7; 9 nucleotides match TRBD1. This CDR3 spans 15 amino acids. Germline V gene data show CDR1 as LNHNV and CDR2 as YYDKDF (reference sequence). With V trimmed by 4 bases and J by 2 bases, 6 bases remained unmatched. CDR3 sequence (DNA): TGTGCCACCAGCATCCGTCGGACAGGGGCCTACGAGCAGTACTTC. Translated, it gives CATSIRRTGAYEQYF.

The gene calls are TRBV11-2 and TRBJ2-7, with D perhaps matching TRBD1 or TRBD2 (6 bases each). The CDR3 consists of 15 residues. Germline assignment: CDR1 SGHAT and CDR2 FQNNGV. With 4 bases removed from V and 3 bases from J, the gap between germline ends came to 16 bases. The CDR3 nucleotides read TGTGCCAGCAGCTCCGTTCGGGGGCAGAACTACGAGCAGTACGTC. Protein product: CASSSVRGQNYEQYV.

The rearrangement links TRBV7-9 to TRBJ1-2; D possibly corresponds to TRBD1 (5 bases). The CDR3 is 11 residues long. Germline loops: CDR1 SEHNR, CDR2 FQNEAQ (reference sequence). V was clipped by 4 bases and J by 7 bases, with 7 bases between them. CDR3 protein: CASSSRVGYTF. DNA of the CDR3: TGTGCCAGCAGCTCCAGGGTTGGCTACACCTTC.

This clone was observed a single time. The chain has TRBV7-9 and TRBJ2-1; 8 positions agree with TRBD1. Germline-derived CDR1 and CDR2 are SEHNR and FQNEAQ (reference sequence). Unmatched junction bases numbered 8, after V lost 5 bases and J lost 8 bases. This CDR3 spans 14 amino acids. CDR3 coding DNA: TGTGCCAGCAGCCGCGGACAGGGTATCGATGAGCAGTTCTTC. It specifies CASSRGQGIDEQFF.